This paragraph covers one T cell receptor (beta chain) sequence. Other nucleotide sequences in the sample specify the same CDR3. Sequencing was performed with immunoSEQ multiplex PCR; in TCRdb, only in-frame clones are kept and a portion is missing. The table lists about 2 million clones, over 85% of them singletons. Positive CCR7 selection of CD45RO-negative cells yielded the naive CD8 cells, and terminally differentiated effector memory CD45RA+ cells were excluded. All participating donors were Caucasian adults from Nashville, Tennessee. The data were obtained in a study of shared clonotypes between healthy human individuals. Germline lookup yields CDR1 MGHRA and CDR2 YSYEKL. V lost 1 base and J lost 5; bases outside the gene matches: 6. The CDR3 runs to 15 residues.

This TCR was recovered from a man between 18 and 35 years old in good health. Sequencing input: naive CD8+ T cells sorted from blood. This chain connects TRBV4-1 to TRBJ2-5; TRBD1 matches 8 bases. The CDR3 DNA sequence: TGCGCCAGCAGCCAAGGACAGGGGTTGGGGGAGACCCAGTACTTC. Protein sequence: CASSQGQGLGETQYF.